This T cell receptor (beta chain) comes out of a study of cytomegalovirus exposure and HLA in healthy donors. Trimming took 2 bases from V and 0 from J, leaving 11 bases between them. CDR3 length: 16 residues. The germline CDR1 and CDR2 sequences are SGHTA and FQGNSA. This clone was found a few times. The antigen is not known. PCR amplification relied on 60 Vbeta primers (plus 13 Jbeta primers). Generated by immunoSEQ multiplex PCR, the TCRdb table keeps only in-frame clones and is missing some. This sample has approximately 92,000 clones, with just over 70% found just once. Overall study results and limits: A later analysis reportedly found that, within productive TCRs, an Asian-associated ancestry cluster had fewer N-insertions than the mean observed across the approximately 600 donors. Some V segments, including TRBV6-2 and TRBV6-3, were excluded as indistinguishable.

Sequences were obtained from PBMCs. The chain joins TRBV7-2 to TRBJ1-3; D remains unclear. The TCR was taken from a man aged 55 to 70 in good health and CMV-seronegative. CDR3 sequence reads: CASSLSYSNSGNTIYF. The CDR3 DNA sequence: TGTGCCAGCAGCTTAAGTTACTCCAACTCTGGAAACACCATATATTTT.